This section outlines one T cell receptor beta chain sequence together with its context. Its antigen is as yet unknown. The sample is drawn from a study of blood T cells in healthy people across ages. Whole-study results and caveats: Among T cells, TCR beta diversity per million cells dropped roughly linearly as age rose.

Sample-barcoded 5' priming and a J-beta primer mix drove a second PCR of 7 to 11 cycles. The template-switch adaptor, which had 12 random nucleotides, put a tag on each cDNA molecule. TCRdb redid the calling of the 5' RACE reads with MiXCR, one entry per CDR3 protein. The repertoire has about 570,000 distinct CDR3 sequences, 27% of them found once; the top ten carry around a sixth. The CDR3 extends over 16 amino acids. Deletions cut 3 bases from V and 3 bases from J, with 16 bases between. The germline gives CDR1 SEHNR, CDR2 FQNEAQ (reference sequence). The clonotype originates from a woman aged 70-85 years in good health. The chain is built from TRBV7-9 and TRBJ2-3, with a weak D call TRBD1 (6 bases). The specimen was blood. In DNA form, the CDR3 reads TGTGCCAGCAGCTTTGCCTCCGGACAGAAAACAGATACGCAGTATTTT. Translation gives CASSFASGQKTDTQYF.